This T cell receptor beta chain emerged from a study of cytotoxic CD8 clonotypes in ibrutinib-treated CLL. CDR1 SGHRS and CDR2 YFSETQ come from the germline V gene. The CDR3 has 15 residues. V lost 0 bases and J lost 6, with 13 bases in between. The targeted sequencing depth was 1 in 200,000 to 1 in 1 million T cells. Method: immunoSEQ multiplex PCR; TCRdb's copy keeps in-frame clones and lacks some. The sample consists of about 50,000 clones, roughly three fifths of them appearing once. Genomic DNA (around 2 micrograms) was obtained from cryopreserved PBMCs for construction of TCR beta libraries. The TCR comes from a human donor with chronic lymphocytic leukemia. The chain has TRBV5-1 and TRBJ2-1; D is ambiguous. The sample in question was PBMCs, obtained after 24 months of ibrutinib treatment. The DNA of the CDR3 is TGCGCCAGCAGCTTGGCATCTCCTTTGGTCAATGAGCAGTTCTTC. Protein: CASSLASPLVNEQFF.